The 20 T cell receptor beta chains below come from one sample, sequenced in a study of blood T cell repertoires in COVID-19. Some clones are missing from TCRdb's copy, which holds only in-frame ones; the method was immunoSEQ multiplex PCR. The sample contains 150,000 to 200,000 clones, under 80% of which appear only once. Sequenced sample: PBMCs or T cells enriched from blood (not recorded which). These receptors all stem from a woman between 50 and 59 years old with acute COVID-19.

J is TRBJ2-2 and V is TRBV5-1, with TRBD2 matching over 8 bases. V was clipped by 6 bases and J by 5 bases; unmatched bases: 9. The CDR3 sequence is 15 residues long. In germline, CDR1 is SGHRS, CDR2 YFSETQ. CDR3 DNA: TGCGCCAGCACCCAACGGGGGGGCGGGACCGGGGAGCTGTTTTTT. It yields the protein CASTQRGGGTGELFF.

The sample holds one count of this clone. Here the CDR3 reads CASRWTGDTGELFF. The CDR3 nucleotides read TGTGCCAGCAGATGGACAGGGGACACCGGGGAGCTGTTTTTT. The chain links TRBV7-2 to TRBJ2-2; TRBD1 agrees at 9 bases. This CDR3 comprises 14 residues. Per the germline V gene, CDR1 is SGHTA and CDR2 is FQGNSA. Germline trimming cut 6 bases from V and 3 bases from J; bases unmatched to any gene: 2. The full variable domain, its missing parts supplied by reference TRBV7-2 and TRBJ2-2, is GAGVSQSPSNKVTEKGKDVELRCDPISGHTALYWYRQSLGQGLEFLIYFQGNSAPDKSGLPSDRFSAERTGGSVSTLTIQRTQQEDSAVYLCASRWTGDTGELFFGEGSRLTVL.

J is TRBJ2-2 and V is TRBV24-1; 9 bases fit TRBD1. From germline, CDR1 is KGHDR and CDR2 SFDVKD. Unmatched junction bases numbered 5, after V lost 3 bases and J lost 1 base. This CDR3 region has 17 residues. The CDR3 loop is CATSDLDRGENTGELFF. CDR3 nucleotide sequence: TGTGCCACCAGTGATCTAGACAGGGGGGAGAACACCGGGGAGCTGTTTTTT.

This clone has just a few counts. This same CDR3 is encoded by further DNA sequences in the sample. The CDR3 sequence: CASSPGQLGSQPQHF. The CDR3 coding sequence is TGTGCCAGCAGCCCAGGACAGCTTGGGAGTCAGCCCCAGCATTTT. The chain links TRBV3-1 (or the pseudogene TRBV3-2) to TRBJ1-5; D may be TRBD1 (6 bases). V was trimmed by 4 bases and J by 6 bases, leaving 16 bases between them. Germline V gene sequence: CDR1 LGHDT, CDR2 YNNKEL (reference sequence). The CDR3 covers 15 residues.

This sequence joins TRBV28 and TRBJ1-3; D is possibly TRBD1 (6 bases). Per the germline V gene, CDR1 is MDHEN and CDR2 is SYDVKM. Between the trimmed V and J ends, which lost 2 bases and 3 bases, there was a span of 8 bases. The CDR3 is 14 amino acids. The CDR3 is CASSLVQGGNTIYF. In DNA, the CDR3 is TGTGCCAGCAGTTTAGTACAGGGTGGAAACACCATATATTTT.

This clone was detected a few times. The chain employs TRBV7-3 and TRBJ2-2; 7 positions agree with TRBD1. J gave up 4 bases and V 5 bases, and 10 bases lay outside the gene matches. This CDR3 has 16 amino acids. Germline values: CDR1 SGHTA, CDR2 FQGTGA. The CDR3 DNA reads TGTGCCAGCAGCCCTCCGCAGGGGGTTGGCACCGGGGAGCTGTTTTTT. It translates to CASSPPQGVGTGELFF.

This chain joins TRBV28 and TRBJ1-3; D call uncertain. CDR3 length equals 16 residues. Deletions cut 0 bases from V and 1 base from J, with 10 bases between. From germline, CDR1 is MDHEN and CDR2 SYDVKM. The chain's CDR3 is CASSLWSSLSGNTIYF. CDR3 in DNA: TGTGCCAGCAGTTTATGGTCGAGTTTGTCTGGAAACACCATATATTTT.

This clone appeared once. This chain joins TRBV28 and TRBJ1-5, with D tentatively TRBD1 (5 bases). CDR1 and CDR2 (germline): MDHEN, SYDVKM. The CDR3 is 16 amino acids. Trimming removed 3 bases at V and 3 bases at J, with 15 bases between. The CDR3 sequence: CASSFSFAGPNQPQHF. CDR3 nucleotides: TGTGCCAGCAGTTTTAGCTTCGCAGGGCCCAATCAGCCCCAGCATTTT.

V gene TRBV14 combines with J gene TRBJ1-6; TRBD1 agrees at 8 bases. This CDR3 has 14 amino acids. Trimming took 4 bases from V and 9 from J; bases not matched to a gene: 5. CDR1 is SGHDN and CDR2 is FVKESK in the germline V gene. The CDR3 DNA is TGTGCCAGCAGCCTGACAGGGGCTAGTTCACCCCTCCACTTT. The encoded protein is CASSLTGASSPLHF.

The chain recombines TRBV19 with TRBJ1-5, with 7 bases aligning to TRBD1. The CDR3 sequence is 15 residues long. V shed 7 bases and J 2 bases; nucleotides not matched to a gene: 8. Germline V CDR1 and CDR2: LNHDA, SQIVND (reference sequence). As DNA, the CDR3 is TGTGCCAGTAAACCTGGGACAGCCCGCAATCAGCCCCAGCATTTT. As protein: CASKPGTARNQPQHF.

The count of this clone is one. The V and J genes are TRBV7-6 and TRBJ2-2; 14 bases line up with TRBD2. Germline-derived CDR1 and CDR2 are SGHVS and FNYEAQ. With V trimmed by 7 bases and J by 4 bases, 8 bases remained unmatched. The CDR3 runs 17 residues. CDR3 bases: TGTGCCAGCAAAGGGACTAGCGGGGGCGGACTCACCGGGGAGCTGTTTTTT. Its translation is CASKGTSGGGLTGELFF.

J is TRBJ2-3 and V is TRBV4-1; 11 bases map to TRBD1. The CDR3 contains 18 residues. Germline CDR1 is MGHRA and CDR2 is YSYEKL. Losses at the gene ends were 4 bases for V and 1 base for J; bases not matched to a gene: 10. The CDR3 nucleotides read TGCGCCAGCAGCCGTTCCGGGACAGGGGGGGTGGGCACAGATACGCAGTATTTT. Amino acid sequence: CASSRSGTGGVGTDTQYF.

This rearrangement joins TRBV18 to TRBJ2-3, with D perhaps TRBD1 (6 bases). The CDR3 runs 14 residues. CDR1 is KGHSH and CDR2 is LQKENI in the germline V gene. V dropped 5 bases and J dropped 2 bases, with 11 bases sitting between them. The CDR3 DNA reads as TGTGCCAGCTCAGGCCAGGGGTACACAGATACGCAGTATTTT. Translating gives CASSGQGYTDTQYF.

This sequence joins TRBV9 and TRBJ2-5, with D perhaps TRBD2 (6 bases). Germline loops: CDR1 SGDLS, CDR2 YYNGEE. With 0 bases removed from V and 4 bases from J, the gap between germline ends came to 19 bases. This CDR3 contains 17 residues. This chain's CDR3 is CASSVVGGTTVRETQYF. As DNA, the CDR3 is TGTGCCAGCAGCGTAGTTGGGGGGACCACCGTCAGAGAGACCCAGTACTTC.

About this clone itself: This specimen includes other DNA sequences encoding the same CDR3. V gene TRBV7-2 combines with J gene TRBJ1-3; D gene ambiguous. Per the germline V gene, CDR1 is SGHTA and CDR2 is FQGNSA. CDR3 size: 14 residues. With 1 base removed from V and 0 bases from J, the gap between germline ends came to 4 bases. The CDR3 sequence: CASSLEYSGNTIYF. Here the CDR3 DNA reads TGTGCCAGCAGCTTAGAATACTCTGGAAACACCATATATTTT.

V and J are TRBV28 and TRBJ2-1, with a tentative D call TRBD2 (5 bases). The V gene lost 5 bases and the J gene lost 8 bases, with 16 bases spanning the gap. The CDR3 consists of 14 residues. Per the germline V gene, CDR1 is MDHEN and CDR2 is SYDVKM. CDR3 DNA sequence: TGTGCCAGCAGTGAGGGTGATCTAAGGTATGAGCAGTTCTTC. Amino acid sequence: CASSEGDLRYEQFF.

The V and J genes are TRBV7-2 and TRBJ1-6; D is unclear. Trimming removed 5 bases from V and 9 bases from J, with 11 bases in between. The germline V gene encodes CDR1 SGHTA and CDR2 FQGNSA. The CDR3 extends over 13 amino acids. DNA for the CDR3: TGTGCCAGCAGCCCTTCCCCGGGTTCACCCCTCCACTTT. Amino acids: CASSPSPGSPLHF.

V is TRBV15 and J is TRBJ2-7; TRBD1 might be the D (5 bases). Germline CDR1 and CDR2: LNHNV and YYDKDF (reference sequence). This CDR3 contains 18 residues. V lost 3 bases to trimming and J lost 6 bases, with 27 bases between them. The CDR3 DNA follows: TGTGCCACCAGCAGCGACAGTGTCCCTTTCCGTAGTTACTCCGAGCAGTACGTC. It specifies CATSSDSVPFRSYSEQYV.

The CDR3 loop reads CASTLQGGSSEAFF. CDR3 coding DNA: TGCGCCAGCACTCTCCAGGGAGGATCGTCTGAAGCTTTCTTT. This sequence joins TRBV10-2 and TRBJ1-1; tentative D call: TRBD1 (5 bases). The CDR3 length is 14 residues. The V and J ends lost 7 bases and 6 bases respectively, with 18 bases between them. Germline CDR1 reads WSHSY; CDR2 reads SAAADI.

This clone showed up just once. V usage is TRBV28 and J usage is TRBJ1-6; 9 nucleotides match TRBD1. The length of the CDR3 is 14 residues. The V and J ends lost 3 bases and 10 bases, in that order; junction bases with no gene match: 4. CDR1 is MDHEN and CDR2 is SYDVKM in the germline V gene. CDR3 protein: CASSLGQGNSPLHF. The CDR3 DNA is TGTGCCAGCAGTTTGGGACAGGGAAACTCACCCCTCCACTTT.